This TCR beta chain was obtained from a study of blood T cell repertoires in COVID-19. Background on the study: T cells, B-cell-depleted T cells, or PBMCs supplied cDNA or gDNA.

How the authors handled the data: Reference gene primer amplification gave estimated nucleated cell counts. Libraries were prepared by immunoSEQ multiplex PCR; TCRdb keeps only in-frame clonotypes and omits some of them. V, J and clone size reflect that table, while D and trimming were determined from the DNA. The sample has approximately 96,000 clones; 90% to 95% are singletons. Losses at the gene ends were 4 bases for V and 3 bases for J; bases not matched to a gene: 18. The CDR3 is made up of 18 amino acids. Germline V CDR1 and CDR2: SGHRS, YFSETQ. The J gene is TRBJ2-7, the V gene TRBV5-1; TRBD1 aligns across 8 bases. This TCR was recovered from a human donor with active COVID-19. The donor label of this sample is uncertain. The material sequenced was peripheral blood. CDR3 residues: CASSPGNRGSGANYEQYF. DNA for the CDR3: TGCGCCAGCAGCCCAGGAAACAGGGGGTCGGGGGCCAACTACGAGCAGTACTTC. The full variable domain, with the rest looked up from reference TRBV5-1 and TRBJ2-7, is KAGVTQTPRYLIKTRGQQVTLSCSPISGHRSVSWYQQTPGQGLQFLFEYFSETQRNKGNFPGRFSGRQFSNSRSEMNVSTLELGDSALYLCASSPGNRGSGANYEQYFGPGTRLTVT.